This is a list of T cell receptor beta chains from one sample in a study of blood T cell repertoires in COVID-19. Clones were sequenced by immunoSEQ multiplex PCR, and TCRdb holds only the in-frame ones, with some missing. The sample yields some 200,000 clones, 75% to 80% seen once. The source material was peripheral blood. The receptors here all came from a woman in her 70s with acute or convalescent COVID-19. Both conserved end residues are part of each CDR3. Size is omitted from some rows. Given values are once, few, many or a class for expanded clones.

clone size: once; J gene: TRBJ2-7; V gene: TRBV19; CDR3 protein: CASSGTLTNSYYEQYF
clone size: .; J gene: TRBJ2-4; V gene: TRBV12-3/TRBV12-4; CDR3 protein: CASSSAQVQYF
clone size: few; J gene: TRBJ2-7; V gene: TRBV3-1/TRBV3-2; CDR3 protein: CASSRGLDSSYEQYF
clone size: once; J gene: TRBJ2-1; V gene: TRBV15; CDR3 protein: CATSRELAGGIEQFF
clone size: .; J gene: TRBJ2-2; V gene: TRBV4-2; CDR3 protein: CASSQDLSTTLNTGELFF
clone size: .; J gene: TRBJ1-1; V gene: TRBV28; CDR3 protein: CASMGWRLNTEAFF
clone size: .; J gene: TRBJ2-7; V gene: TRBV3-1/TRBV3-2; CDR3 protein: CASSQGYLAIYERYF
clone size: .; J gene: TRBJ1-2; V gene: TRBV7-2; CDR3 protein: CASSWGPREGGYTF
clone size: .; J gene: TRBJ2-1; V gene: TRBV7-9; CDR3 protein: CASSLDLGLASPPFF
clone size: .; J gene: TRBJ1-1; V gene: TRBV3-1/TRBV3-2; CDR3 protein: CASLGGSMNTEAFF
clone size: .; J gene: TRBJ1-1; V gene: TRBV4-1; CDR3 protein: CASSQETRNTEAFF
clone size: once; J gene: TRBJ2-1; V gene: TRBV7-3; CDR3 protein: CASSRQPPGLAGSYNEQFF
clone size: .; J gene: TRBJ2-1; V gene: TRBV9; CDR3 protein: CASTTGTSGSYNEQFF
clone size: .; J gene: TRBJ1-1; V gene: TRBV29-1; CDR3 protein: CSVVDREAFF
clone size: .; J gene: TRBJ2-6; V gene: TRBV5-4; CDR3 protein: CASSLSRASSGANVLTF
clone size: many; J gene: TRBJ2-7; V gene: TRBV5-6; CDR3 protein: CASSYGAGDEQYF
clone size: .; J gene: TRBJ1-6; V gene: TRBV10-3; CDR3 protein: CAITRDRADSPLHF